A single sample is the source of the 27 T cell receptor beta chains below, sequenced in a study of blood T cell repertoires in COVID-19. Sequencing was performed with immunoSEQ multiplex PCR; in TCRdb, only in-frame clones are kept and a portion is missing. The sample has fewer than 200,000 clones, approximately 86% seen once. The sample comprised peripheral blood. The origin of the receptors is a woman at least 80 years old with COVID-19, enrolled during active disease.

The gene calls are TRBV18 and TRBJ2-7, with 10 bases fitting TRBD1. The CDR3 has 14 amino acids. Germline-derived CDR1 and CDR2 are KGHSH and LQKENI. V was pared by 8 bases and J by 5 bases, with 9 bases of the junction left unmatched. The CDR3 DNA reads as TGTGCCAGCACCAAAAGACAGGGGGCTGACGAGCAGTACTTC. Its protein is CASTKRQGADEQYF.

The CDR3 DNA is TGTGCCAGCAGCCAACGCCGCCTAAATGAGCAGTTCTTC. As protein: CASSQRRLNEQFF. J is TRBJ2-1 and V is TRBV3-1 (or the pseudogene TRBV3-2), with no clear D. The CDR3 length is 13 residues. Germline CDR1 and CDR2: LGHDT and YNNKEL (reference sequence). V lost 2 bases and J lost 7, with 9 bases in between.

The chain couples TRBV29-1 to TRBJ1-1; D is unresolved. Germline CDR1 reads SQVTM; CDR2 reads ANQGSEA. Trimming cost V 8 bases and J 6 bases, with 13 bases left between them. The CDR3 consists of 11 residues. CDR3 sequence (DNA): TGCAGCTCTAGTCTGTCTTCTGAAGCTTTCTTT. It is translated as CSSSLSSEAFF. Complete variable domain (other parts from reference TRBV29-1 and TRBJ1-1): SAVISQKPSRDICQRGTSLTIQCQVDSQVTMMFWYRQQPGQSLTLIATANQGSEATYESGFVIDKFPISRPNLTFSTLTVSNMSPEDSSIYLCSSSLSSEAFFGQGTRLTVV.

V and J are TRBV19 and TRBJ2-1, with 7 bases identical to TRBD2. The CDR3 is made up of 15 amino acids. J was trimmed by 3 bases and V by 5 bases; bases with no gene match: 7. CDR1 is LNHDA and CDR2 is SQIVND in the germline V gene (reference sequence). CDR3 DNA sequence: TGTGCCAGTAGTGGGCAGCGGGACCTCTACAATGAGCAGTTCTTC. Protein sequence: CASSGQRDLYNEQFF.

The chain carries TRBV5-1 and TRBJ1-2, with D possibly being TRBD1 (6 bases). This CDR3 is built from 14 residues. Between the trimmed V and J ends, which lost 6 bases and 5 bases, there was a span of 17 bases. Germline CDR1 SGHRS, CDR2 YFSETQ. The CDR3 protein is CASTPTTGTYGYTF. The CDR3 DNA reads as TGCGCCAGCACCCCGACAACTGGGACATATGGCTACACCTTC.

V usage is TRBV28 and J usage is TRBJ2-2, with a possible D match to TRBD2 (5 bases). Per the germline V gene, CDR1 is MDHEN and CDR2 is SYDVKM. CDR3 length: 15 residues. The ends were cut back, 3 bases at V and 0 bases at J, with 8 bases in the middle. CDR3 loop: CASSFGGSNTGELFF. CDR3 nucleotide sequence: TGTGCCAGCAGTTTCGGCGGGTCGAACACCGGGGAGCTGTTTTTT.

J is TRBJ1-2 and V is TRBV12-3 or TRBV12-4; no definite D call. V was clipped by 1 base and J by 6 bases, with 6 bases between them. The CDR3 is made up of 12 amino acids. This chain's CDR3 is CASSLDRDGYTF. CDR3 nucleotide sequence: TGTGCCAGCAGTTTAGATCGGGATGGCTACACCTTC.

V is TRBV25-1 and J is TRBJ1-1; weak D call: TRBD1 (5 bases). CDR3 length equals 13 residues. V shed 6 bases and J shed 1 base, with 9 bases lying between them. The germline V gene has CDR1 MGHDK and CDR2 SYGVNS. The CDR3 DNA reads TGTGCCAGCAGCATGACAGAGAACACTGAAGCTTTCTTT. Encoded protein: CASSMTENTEAFF. Drawing the rest from reference TRBV25-1 and TRBJ1-1, the complete variable domain is EADIYQTPRYLVIGTGKKITLECSQTMGHDKMYWYQQDPGMELHLIHYSYGVNSTEKGDLSSESTVSRIRTEHFPLTLESARPSHTSQYLCASSMTENTEAFFGQGTRLTVV.

The chain uses TRBV24-1 and TRBJ1-2; D gene uncertain. The V gene's germline CDR1 is KGHDR and CDR2 SFDVKD. The CDR3 covers 14 residues. V was cut by 5 bases and J by 2 bases, with 11 bases left in between. The CDR3 here is CATSGNRFNYGYTF. The CDR3 DNA follows: TGTGCCACCAGTGGAAACAGATTCAACTATGGCTACACCTTC.

The gene calls are TRBV7-6 and TRBJ2-1, with 7 bases identical to TRBD1. CDR3 length: 15 amino acids. V was clipped by 5 bases and J by 2 bases; unmatched bases: 6. The germline gives CDR1 SGHVS, CDR2 FNYEAQ. The CDR3 DNA sequence: TGTGCCAGCAGCCCCGGGACAGTGACCTACAATGAGCAGTTCTTC. Amino acids: CASSPGTVTYNEQFF.

The rearrangement links TRBV6-2 or TRBV6-3 to TRBJ1-2; 9 positions agree with TRBD1. This CDR3 spans 13 amino acids. The germline V gene encodes CDR1 MNHEY and CDR2 SVGEGT. V lost 5 bases to trimming and J lost 5 bases; unmatched junction nucleotides: 3. The CDR3 reads CASSETGGYGYTF. The CDR3 DNA is TGTGCCAGCAGTGAGACAGGGGGTTATGGCTACACCTTC.

The V and J genes are TRBV4-2 and TRBJ2-1, with 7 bases identical to TRBD2. Looked up from germline, CDR1 is LGHNA and CDR2 is YNFKEQ. The CDR3 spans 16 residues. J lost 4 bases, V lost 4 bases, and 10 bases had no gene match. The CDR3 DNA is TGTGCCAGCAGCCCGCTAGCGGCGGGAGAATACAATGAGCAGTTCTTC. Encoded protein: CASSPLAAGEYNEQFF.

In this sample, this clone turned up once. V gene TRBV27 combines with J gene TRBJ1-2; 12 bases are a match to TRBD1. Germline V gives CDR1 MNHEY, CDR2 SMNVEV (reference sequence). The CDR3 contains 15 residues. The V segment lost 2 bases and the J segment 6 bases; nucleotides outside the gene matches: 4. CDR3 sequence reads: CASSLRGTGGDGYTF. DNA of the CDR3: TGTGCCAGCAGTTTAAGAGGGACAGGGGGCGATGGCTACACCTTC.

Regarding this clone: Other DNA sequences in the sample encode the same CDR3. The chain recombines TRBV7-2 with TRBJ1-1, with D hard to call. From germline, CDR1 is SGHTA and CDR2 FQGNSA. The V and J ends lost 3 bases and 5 bases respectively, with 4 bases between them. CDR3 size: 11 residues. The DNA for the CDR3 is TGTGCCAGCAGCTTCCTGACTGAAGCTTTCTTT. Translating gives CASSFLTEAFF.

V and J are TRBV7-9 and TRBJ2-2; 7 bases align to TRBD1. The J segment lost 5 bases and the V segment lost 5 bases, leaving 5 bases of the junction unmatched. CDR3 length equals 14 residues. The germline gives CDR1 SEHNR, CDR2 FQNEAQ (reference sequence). CDR3 sequence (DNA): TGTGCCAGCAGCCCAACGACAGGGACCGGGGAGCTGTTTTTT. Translated: CASSPTTGTGELFF.

This chain uses TRBV5-4 with TRBJ2-3, with 7 bases that match TRBD2. Germline CDR1 reads SGHNT; CDR2 reads YYREEE (reference sequence). This CDR3 contains 15 residues. Trimming removed 9 bases from V and 1 base from J; junction bases left unmatched: 11. The DNA of the CDR3 is TGTGCCACCTCACGAGGCGGGAGTGGCACAGATACGCAGTATTTT. Its protein product is CATSRGGSGTDTQYF.

J is TRBJ2-7 and V is TRBV4-1, with 7 bases that match TRBD2. V was clipped by 4 bases and J by 5 bases; unmatched bases: 8. From germline, CDR1 is MGHRA and CDR2 YSYEKL. The CDR3 is 14 residues long. CDR3 sequence: CASSPERDRNEQYF. The CDR3 DNA sequence: TGCGCCAGCAGCCCTGAGCGGGATAGGAACGAGCAGTACTTC.

CDR3 coding DNA: TGTGCCAGCAGTTTACTCCAAGAGACCCAGTACTTC. Its translation is CASSLLQETQYF. The V call is TRBV28, the J call TRBJ2-5; D unresolved. Trimming removed 2 bases at V and 1 base at J, with 2 bases between. Germline CDR1 is MDHEN and CDR2 is SYDVKM. There are 12 residues in the CDR3.

CDR3 protein: CASSFAGLNEQFF. CDR3 nucleotide sequence: TGTGCCAGCAGCTTTGCGGGCCTCAATGAGCAGTTCTTC. The chain employs TRBV5-4 and TRBJ2-1; tentative D call: TRBD2 (5 bases). The CDR3 runs 13 residues. V was shortened by 2 bases and J by 6 bases, with 9 bases between the two germline ends. From germline, CDR1 is SGHNT and CDR2 YYREEE (reference sequence).

J is TRBJ2-7 and V is TRBV5-6; no definite D call. The CDR3 totals 14 residues. The V end lost 4 bases, the J end lost 0 bases, and 11 bases lay between the germline ends. Germline loops: CDR1 SGHDT, CDR2 YYEEEE. The CDR3 here is CASSPREFSYEQYF. CDR3 DNA: TGTGCCAGCAGCCCTCGTGAGTTCTCCTACGAGCAGTACTTC.

This rearrangement joins TRBV6-4 to TRBJ1-1; D gene ambiguous. The CDR3 is 13 amino acids. Germline V gene lookup returns CDR1 MRHNA and CDR2 SNTAGT. Trimming removed 2 bases from V and 3 bases from J, with 7 bases in between. CDR3 loop: CASSDGGDTEAFF. In DNA form, the CDR3 reads TGTGCCAGCAGTGACGGAGGTGACACTGAAGCTTTCTTT.

The chain employs TRBV7-3 and TRBJ2-1; D is perhaps TRBD2 (5 bases). The length of the CDR3 is 18 residues. The germline gives CDR1 SGHTA, CDR2 FQGTGA. V lost 5 bases and J lost 1, with 21 bases in between. The DNA for the CDR3 is TGTGCCAGCAGCCCCCCCACGAGCAATAGGACTTCCTACAATGAGCAGTTCTTC. It specifies CASSPPTSNRTSYNEQFF.

The V gene is TRBV6-5, the J gene TRBJ1-1; D gene uncertain. The V and J ends lost 8 bases and 5 bases respectively, with 15 bases between them. The CDR3 has 13 amino acids. Germline CDR1 and CDR2: MNHEY and SVGAGI. CDR3 sequence: CASGWGRETEAFF. The CDR3 coding sequence is TGTGCCAGCGGGTGGGGTCGGGAGACTGAAGCTTTCTTT.

This chain connects TRBV27 to TRBJ1-5, with no clear D. The germline gives CDR1 MNHEY, CDR2 SMNVEV (reference sequence). Trimming removed 5 bases at V and 3 bases at J, with 11 bases between. The CDR3 is made up of 14 amino acids. CDR3 amino acids: CASSPSRHNQPQHF. The CDR3 nucleotides are TGTGCCAGCAGTCCCAGCAGGCACAATCAGCCCCAGCATTTT.

The rearrangement links TRBV9 to TRBJ1-3; 10 nucleotides agree with TRBD1. The length of the CDR3 is 17 residues. Germline trimming cut 4 bases from V and 0 bases from J; bases unmatched to any gene: 7. Germline V gives CDR1 SGDLS, CDR2 YYNGEE. CDR3 sequence reads: CASSPRTGGTSGNTIYF. DNA for the CDR3: TGTGCCAGCAGCCCTCGGACAGGGGGTACCTCTGGAAACACCATATATTTT.

V usage is TRBV15 and J usage is TRBJ2-3; no reliable D call. The germline gives CDR1 LNHNV, CDR2 YYDKDF (reference sequence). V was pared by 0 bases and J by 6 bases, with 13 bases between. This CDR3 has 15 residues. The CDR3: CATSRDYSIRDTQYF. The CDR3 bases are TGTGCCACCAGCAGAGATTACTCAATTCGGGATACGCAGTATTTT.

This chain connects TRBV29-1 to TRBJ1-1, with 7 bases matching TRBD1. The CDR3 length is 15 residues. CDR1 is SQVTM, CDR2 ANQGSEA, per germline. V trimming: 3 bases; J trimming: 0 bases; junction bases outside the gene matches: 7. The CDR3 DNA follows: TGCAGCGTTGAGGGTCAGGGGGGTATGAACACTGAAGCTTTCTTT. Protein: CSVEGQGGMNTEAFF.